This T cell receptor beta chain was identified during a study of T cell changes during pregnancy in multiple sclerosis. Measured with immunoSEQ multiplex PCR; TCRdb has only the in-frame clones, and not every one. The sample includes tens of thousands of clones, 90% of them seen just once. With 1 base removed from V and 3 bases from J, the gap between germline ends came to 5 bases. This CDR3 spans 13 amino acids. Germline-derived CDR1 and CDR2 are MGHDK and SYGVNS. The receptor was isolated from a female donor in good health, enrolled as a control in a pregnancy study. This specimen was peripheral blood, taken in the first trimester of pregnancy. V is TRBV25-1 and J is TRBJ2-3, with unresolved D. The CDR3 coding sequence is TGTGCCAGCAGTGAATTCGAGACAGATACGCAGTATTTT. Protein sequence: CASSEFETDTQYF.